Shown below are 10 T cell receptor beta chains from a single sample sequenced in a study of post-analysis software for immune sequencing data. Study-level findings and limits: With TRBV5-6, TRBV5-1 and TRBV20-1 included, about five TRBV segments were more frequent in patients than in controls.

No antigen has been assigned to these receptors. The TCR beta cDNA libraries carried unique molecular identifiers. TCRdb recomputed calls from the PCR reads with MiXCR, one row per CDR3 protein. The sample has about 770,000 distinct CDR3 sequences; 46% are singletons. Input material: blood. All receptors come from a girl aged 5-17 years with multiple sclerosis.

The chain combines TRBV5-1 with TRBJ2-3; a weak D match, TRBD2 (5 bases). The CDR3 runs to 16 residues. With 3 bases removed from V and 0 bases from J, the gap between germline ends came to 14 bases. Germline V gene data show CDR1 as SGHRS and CDR2 as YFSETQ. The CDR3, as DNA: TGCGCCAGCAGCTCTGGAGGAGCGCCTAGCACAGATACGCAGTATTTT. It translates to CASSSGGAPSTDTQYF.

This chain joins TRBV5-1 and TRBJ2-3, with D possibly being TRBD1 or TRBD2 (5 bases each). V shed 4 bases and J shed 1 base, with 13 bases lying between them. Germline loops: CDR1 SGHRS, CDR2 YFSETQ. This CDR3 has 15 residues. This CDR3 reads CASSTAGTRTDTQYF. The DNA for the CDR3 is TGCGCCAGCAGCACAGCCGGGACCCGCACAGATACGCAGTATTTT.

The rearrangement links TRBV20-1 to TRBJ2-1; D perhaps matches TRBD2 (6 bases). Trimming took off 5 bases at V and 0 bases at J, with 8 bases between the two ends. The germline V gene encodes CDR1 DFQATT and CDR2 SNEGSKA (reference sequence). The CDR3 is made up of 13 amino acids. CDR3 DNA sequence: TGCAGTGCTGGGACTTACTCCTACAATGAGCAGTTCTTC. This encodes CSAGTYSYNEQFF.

The V gene is TRBV5-8, the J gene TRBJ2-1, with a tentative D call TRBD2 (5 bases). The CDR3 loop spans 17 amino acids. Germline V gene data show CDR1 as SGHTS and CDR2 as YDEGEE. V was pared by 4 bases and J by 4 bases, with 21 bases between. In DNA, the CDR3 is TGTGCCAGCAGCCCACCGCAAGGACTGCGCGTTTACAATGAGCAGTTCTTC. Translated, it gives CASSPPQGLRVYNEQFF.

This rearrangement joins TRBV12-3 or TRBV12-4 to TRBJ2-1; 10 bases fit TRBD2. The CDR3 loop spans 16 amino acids. V trimming: 4 bases; J trimming: 6 bases; junction bases outside the gene matches: 9. CDR3 bases: TGTGCCAGCAGTTGGGCAGCGGGAGGGCCCGGCAATGAGCAGTTCTTC. Amino acids: CASSWAAGGPGNEQFF.

This clonotype has just a few counts. The chain couples TRBV3-1 to TRBJ2-5; 14 nucleotides line up with TRBD2. Germline-derived CDR1 and CDR2 are LGHDT and YNNKEL (reference sequence). V shed 3 bases and J 5 bases; nucleotides not matched to a gene: 5. The CDR3 consists of 16 residues. The CDR3: CASSHGTSGSGETQYF. The CDR3 DNA reads as TGTGCCAGCAGCCATGGGACTAGCGGGAGCGGTGAGACCCAGTACTTC.

The V call is TRBV7-3, the J call TRBJ2-3, with 12 bases fitting TRBD2. This CDR3 contains 17 residues. CDR1 and CDR2 from the germline V gene are SGHTA and FQGTGA. V trimming: 2 bases; J trimming: 6 bases; junction bases outside the gene matches: 9. In DNA form, the CDR3 reads TGTGCCAGCAGCTTAGGGCTAGCGGGAGGGGCTAGGGATACGCAGTATTTT. It specifies CASSLGLAGGARDTQYF.

The V and J genes are TRBV9 and TRBJ2-3, with unresolved D. CDR3 length equals 12 residues. Trimming pared 0 bases from V and 6 bases from J, leaving 5 bases between. CDR1 is SGDLS and CDR2 is YYNGEE in the germline V gene. The CDR3 DNA reads TGTGCCAGCAGCGTAGTGGAGGATACGCAGTATTTT. This codes for CASSVVEDTQYF.

The rearrangement links TRBV11-2 to TRBJ2-5, with TRBD2 identical over 10 bases. Germline V gives CDR1 SGHAT, CDR2 FQNNGV. The CDR3 has 16 amino acids. Germline trimming cut 1 base from V and 5 bases from J; bases unmatched to any gene: 7. The chain's CDR3 is CASSLARAGGQETQYF. The DNA of the CDR3 is TGTGCCAGCAGCTTAGCGCGAGCGGGAGGGCAGGAGACCCAGTACTTC.

This clonotype turned up a few times. The chain couples TRBV6-2 or TRBV6-3 to TRBJ2-5; maybe TRBD1 (6 bases). Germline lookup yields CDR1 MNHEY and CDR2 SVGEGT. This CDR3 region has 15 residues. Deletions cut 3 bases from V and 0 bases from J, with 11 bases between. Here the CDR3 DNA reads TGTGCCAGCAGTTATCTGGACAGCTACCAAGAGACCCAGTACTTC. It translates to CASSYLDSYQETQYF.